A selection of T cell receptor beta chains follows, all from one sample in a study of post-analysis software for immune sequencing data. TCRdb reanalysed the PCR reads using MiXCR and keeps one entry per CDR3 protein. The table shows over 700,000 distinct CDR3 sequences, with roughly 27% occurring only once. Sequenced sample: blood. The source of these receptors is a girl aged 5 to 17 with multiple sclerosis. Both conserved end residues are part of each CDR3. The D gene is left open where the match is weak. Only some rows state a clone size, as once, few, many or a class for expanded clones.

D,V,length,size,J,DNA,CDR3
TRBD2,TRBV3-1,17,few,TRBJ2-4,TGTGCCAGCAGCCAAGCGGCTAGCGGGGGGGCGAGAAACATTCAGTACTTC,CASSQAASGGARNIQYF
TRBD1,TRBV12-3/TRBV12-4,15,few,TRBJ1-4,TGTGCCAGCAGTTCTTGGGGACAGGGGGTGGAAAAACTGTTTTTT,CASSSWGQGVEKLFF
TRBD1,TRBV20-1,17,few,TRBJ2-3,TGCAGTGCTAACCCCCCAATGACAGGGATACTTTCAGATACGCAGTATTTT,CSANPPMTGILSDTQYF
NA,TRBV5-1,13,few,TRBJ2-7,TGCGCCAGCAGCTCGCAAATCGGCCACGAGCAGTACTTC,CASSSQIGHEQYF
TRBD2,TRBV5-1,18,few,TRBJ2-3,TGCGCCAGCAGCCCTAATATGGGACTAGCGGGATACACAGATACGCAGTATTTT,CASSPNMGLAGYTDTQYF
NA,TRBV5-1,13,few,TRBJ1-2,TGCGCCAGCAGACAGGTTGAAGGCTATGGCTACACCTTC,CASRQVEGYGYTF
TRBD1,TRBV20-1,14,NA,TRBJ2-7,TGCAGTGCATCACCCGGACAGGGGAGGAACGAGCAGTACTTC,CSASPGQGRNEQYF
TRBD2,TRBV27,15,NA,TRBJ2-2,TGTGCCAGCAGTTTATGGGCGGGGGGCACCGGGGAGCTGTTTTTT,CASSLWAGGTGELFF
TRBD1,TRBV28,13,NA,TRBJ1-2,TGTGCCAGCAGCACAGGGGGCATCTATGGCTACACCTTC,CASSTGGIYGYTF
NA,TRBV20-1,14,NA,TRBJ2-7,TGCAGTGCTGAGGGGGACTCTAGGACTTACGAGCAGTACTTC,CSAEGDSRTYEQYF
NA,TRBV6-2/TRBV6-3,18,few,TRBJ1-5,TGTGCCAGCAGTTACTCGACTCACCGAGCTTATAGCAATCAGCCCCAGCATTTT,CASSYSTHRAYSNQPQHF
NA,TRBV28,14,NA,TRBJ2-7,TGTGCCAGCAGTGTGAACAATCAACGGTACGAGCAGTACTTC,CASSVNNQRYEQYF
NA,TRBV12-3/TRBV12-4,13,NA,TRBJ2-5,TGTGCCAGCATATTGAACAGGAACAATGAGCAGTACTTC,CASILNRNNEQYF
TRBD2,TRBV2,16,few,TRBJ2-5,TGTGCCAGCAGTGAAGGTGTTGTGGGAGGGGCGGCGACCCAGTACTTC,CASSEGVVGGAATQYF
TRBD1,TRBV20-1,14,NA,TRBJ2-5,TGCAGTGCCAAGACCGGGACAGAGGAAGAGACCCAGTACTTC,CSAKTGTEEETQYF
NA,TRBV20-1,15,few,TRBJ2-1,TGCAGTGCTAGAGATCCCGCGGGGGCGTACAATGAGCAGTTCTTC,CSARDPAGAYNEQFF
TRBD2,TRBV7-2,20,few,TRBJ2-7,TGTGCCAGCAGCCGCCCCTCGGGGGGGACTAGCGGGAGTATTTCGCGCGAGCAGTACTTC,CASSRPSGGTSGSISREQYF
NA,TRBV5-1,15,NA,TRBJ2-4,TGCGCCAGCAGCTATGAAACAGGAAACCTGAAGATTCAGTACTTC,CASSYETGNLKIQYF
TRBD2,TRBV3-1,15,few,TRBJ2-3,TGTGCCAGCAGCCGCACCGGGTCGGGGGGGGTTACGCAGTATTTT,CASSRTGSGGVTQYF
NA,TRBV12-3/TRBV12-4,16,NA,TRBJ1-1,TGTGCCAGCAGTTTTAACCCCGGGCAGATGAACACTGAAGCTTTCTTT,CASSFNPGQMNTEAFF
NA,TRBV5-6,14,few,TRBJ2-5,TGTGCCAGCAGCATAGGACAGCACCAAGAGACCCAGTACTTC,CASSIGQHQETQYF
TRBD2,TRBV5-1,16,NA,TRBJ2-1,TGCGCCAGCAGCAAAGGTAGCGGGCTACCACATAATGAGCAGTTCTTC,CASSKGSGLPHNEQFF
TRBD1,TRBV5-1,16,many,TRBJ2-7,TGCGCCAGCAGCGGCCGTGGGGATACAGGGGATGTCGAGCAGTACTTC,CASSGRGDTGDVEQYF
NA,TRBV28,16,NA,TRBJ2-1,TGTGCCAGCAGACCAAAGGGGGGCCAAGTACGTGGTGAGCAGTTCTTC,CASRPKGGQVRGEQFF
TRBD2,TRBV20-1,16,NA,TRBJ2-7,TGCAGTGCAAACGCCCCCGAGTCTAGCGGATTCTACGAGCAGTACTTC,CSANAPESSGFYEQYF
TRBD2,TRBV27,15,NA,TRBJ2-3,TGTGCCAGCAGTCCAGGACTAGCGGAAACAGATACGCAGTATTTT,CASSPGLAETDTQYF
TRBD1,TRBV28,17,few,TRBJ2-5,TGTGCCAGCAGCTTAATAGTTTCGGGGACAGGCCAAGAGACCCAGTACTTC,CASSLIVSGTGQETQYF
TRBD1,TRBV6-6,12,few,TRBJ1-2,TGTGCCAGCAATGACAGGGGCTATGGCTACACCTTC,CASNDRGYGYTF
TRBD2,TRBV6-5,15,NA,TRBJ2-3,TGTGCCAGCAGACGGGGAGGGAGGGGCACAGATACGCAGTATTTT,CASRRGGRGTDTQYF
NA,TRBV5-1,15,NA,TRBJ2-5,TGCGCCAGCAGCTTGGGACTGGAAGGCCGAGAGACCCAGTACTTC,CASSLGLEGRETQYF
NA,TRBV27,13,NA,TRBJ2-7,TGTGCCAGCAGCCCAGTACAGGCCTACGAGCAGTACTTC,CASSPVQAYEQYF
TRBD1,TRBV24-1,17,NA,TRBJ1-4,TGTGCCACCAGTGATTCGGGCGACGGGACAGCCAATGAAAAACTGTTTTTT,CATSDSGDGTANEKLFF
NA,TRBV20-1,14,NA,TRBJ1-2,TGCAGTGCTCTACGACTTGCCCTGGACTATGGCTACACCTTC,CSALRLALDYGYTF
NA,TRBV29-1,11,few,TRBJ1-2,TGCAGCGTTGGGGATAACTATGGCTACACCTTC,CSVGDNYGYTF
NA,TRBV9,16,NA,TRBJ2-4,TGTGCCAGCAGCGTAGGGGGGGCAGACATCAAAAACATTCAGTACTTT,CASSVGGADIKNIQYF
NA,TRBV29-1,12,few,TRBJ2-7,TGCAGCGTTGATAAGGGTATCGACGAGCAGTACTTC,CSVDKGIDEQYF
NA,TRBV2,14,few,TRBJ2-7,TGTGCCAGCAGTGAACCGCGGCGGAGCTACGAGCAGTACTTC,CASSEPRRSYEQYF
NA,TRBV20-1,16,few,TRBJ2-7,TGCAGTGCTAGAGATCTGGTGGGAGGGGGCATATACGAGCAGTACTTC,CSARDLVGGGIYEQYF
NA,TRBV7-2,13,few,TRBJ2-1,TGTGCCAGCAGCCCTCGGGAGTTTAGGGGCTCGTTCTTC,CASSPREFRGSFF
NA,TRBV24-1,14,few,TRBJ1-5,TGTGCCACCAGTGCCAATGTGAGGAATCAGCCCCAGCATTTT,CATSANVRNQPQHF
NA,TRBV11-2,18,NA,TRBJ2-7,TGTGCCAGCAGCTCTGGGACGACGGGGAGTAGGATCTCCTACGAGCAGTACTTC,CASSSGTTGSRISYEQYF
NA,TRBV28,16,few,TRBJ2-6,TGTGCCAGCAGTTTATTCGCGGGCTCTGGGGCCAACGTCCTGACTTTC,CASSLFAGSGANVLTF
NA,TRBV3-1,16,few,TRBJ2-3,TGTGCCAGCAGCCCTGGGGCTGGGGGCGGCCCAGATACGCAGTATTTT,CASSPGAGGGPDTQYF
NA,TRBV24-1,13,NA,TRBJ2-3,TGTGCCACCAGTGGCGGGGGCACAGATACGCAGTATTTT,CATSGGGTDTQYF
NA,TRBV2,14,NA,TRBJ2-2,TGTGCCAGCAGGGGGGCAGGCTTGCCCGGGGAGCTGTTTTTT,CASRGAGLPGELFF